The present entry profiles one T cell receptor (beta chain) with its context. Antigen specificity is unknown. TCRdb redid the calling of the RT-PCR reads with MiXCR, one entry per CDR3 protein. The data hold about 540,000 distinct CDR3 sequences, with under 30% observed a single time. This specimen comes from a study of response to subunit inactivated influenza vaccine. Regarding the study as a whole: Only a handful of new T cells, the authors suggested, are recruited with each seasonal influenza vaccination.

There are 16 residues in the CDR3. The trim removed 2 bases at V and 5 bases at J, leaving 8 bases unmatched. Germline values: CDR1 MNHEY, CDR2 SVGAGI. These data were also reused for a study on T cells expressing NK-cell markers. From that second work: With UMIs, 5'RACE template switching was used to make TCR beta cDNA.

The rearrangement uses TRBV6-5 and TRBJ2-3, with 9 bases matching TRBD2. This material consisted of CD4+ T cells sorted from PBMCs, taken approximately 13 days after vaccination. The sequence was obtained from a man in his fifties who received an inactivated influenza vaccine. For the CDR3, the DNA is TGTGCCAGCAGTTACCGCGCGGGGGGGAGGATAGATACGCAGTATTTT. This gives the protein CASSYRAGGRIDTQYF.